These T cell receptor beta chains were read from a single sample in a study of a mutant IDH1 vaccine in newly diagnosed glioma. The method was immunoSEQ multiplex PCR; TCRdb's version includes in-frame clones alone and lacks a portion of them. Of about 92,000 clones in the sample, 80% are singletons; the top ten hold around 7.5%. The specimen comprised PBMCs, sampled from a glioma patient treated with radiotherapy, temozolomide or both. These TCRs come from a man in his forties with glioma. CDR3s include the opening cysteine and the closing phenylalanine or tryptophan. Each record gives: V gene, D gene, clone size, J gene, CDR3 length, CDR3 protein, CDR3 DNA. The D gene is left open where the match is weak. Some rows have no size entry. The others give once, few or many, or a class for an expanded clone.

>TRBV6-5|TRBD1|NA|TRBJ2-7|14
CASTRDRVSYEQYF
TGTGCCAGCACCAGGGACAGGGTGTCCTACGAGCAGTACTTC
>TRBV7-6|TRBD2|NA|TRBJ2-3|16
CASSLGAGASTDTQYF
TGTGCCAGCAGCTTAGGAGCGGGGGCCAGCACAGATACGCAGTATTTT
>TRBV18|NA|NA|TRBJ2-4|15
CASSPQGVDKNIQYF
TGTGCCAGCTCACCACAAGGGGTAGACAAAAACATTCAGTACTTC
>TRBV6-5|NA|NA|TRBJ2-5|16
CASSYSGSGLQETQYF
TGTGCCAGCAGTTACTCGGGTTCGGGGCTCCAAGAGACCCAGTACTTC
>TRBV5-1|TRBD1|few|TRBJ1-1|15
CASSSKSDRSTEAFF
TGCGCCAGCAGCTCGAAATCGGACAGGAGTACTGAAGCTTTCTTT
>TRBV2|TRBD2|NA|TRBJ2-3|17
CASSGEAGGDYTDTQYF
TGTGCCAGCAGTGGTGAGGCGGGGGGGGACTACACAGATACGCAGTATTTT
>TRBV18|TRBD1|NA|TRBJ1-2|18
CASSPKGQGNFRATGYTF
TGTGCCAGCTCACCGAAGGGACAGGGGAATTTTAGGGCAACCGGCTACACCTTC
>TRBV6-4|TRBD1|NA|TRBJ1-6|15
CASRDMDRPHSPLHF
TGTGCCAGCAGGGACATGGACAGGCCCCATTCACCCCTCCACTTT
>TRBV19|NA|NA|TRBJ1-3|15
CASSIDRYSGNTIYF
TGTGCCAGTAGTATAGACAGGTACTCTGGAAACACCATATATTTT
>TRBV27|TRBD1|NA|TRBJ1-5|16
CASSLTGGLSNQPQHF
TGTGCCAGCAGTTTGACAGGGGGCTTAAGCAATCAGCCCCAGCATTTT
>TRBV19|NA|NA|TRBJ2-1|15
CASSENGFYNNEQFF
TGTGCCAGTAGTGAAAATGGGTTCTACAACAATGAGCAGTTCTTC
>TRBV4-1|NA|NA|TRBJ1-1|14
CASSLTGWRAEAFF
TGCGCCAGCAGCCTTACCGGGTGGCGCGCTGAAGCTTTCTTT
>TRBV5-8|TRBD1|NA|TRBJ2-7|13
CASSFTQGDEQYF
TGTGCCAGCAGCTTTACGCAGGGGGACGAGCAGTACTTC
>TRBV6-6|TRBD1|NA|TRBJ2-3|15
CASSRAGTGPDTQYF
TGTGCCAGCAGTCGGGCCGGGACAGGGCCAGATACGCAGTATTTT
>TRBV5-1|NA|few|TRBJ1-5|15
CASSLLGGTNQPQHF
TGCGCCAGCAGCTTGTTGGGGGGTACGAATCAGCCCCAGCATTTT
>TRBV5-1|TRBD1|few|TRBJ1-1|14
CASSLAGGVAEAFF
TGCGCCAGCAGCTTGGCAGGGGGCGTCGCTGAAGCTTTCTTT
>TRBV6-6|NA|few|TRBJ2-3|13
CASRGPVEDTQYF
TGTGCCAGCAGAGGACCCGTGGAGGATACGCAGTATTTT
>TRBV29-1|TRBD2|NA|TRBJ2-2|14
CSVEAGGPSGELFF
TGCAGCGTTGAAGCGGGAGGGCCGTCCGGGGAGCTGTTTTTT
>TRBV18|NA|NA|TRBJ2-7|16
CASSPPGTTSSYEQYF
TGTGCCAGCTCACCACCGGGGACAACTAGCTCCTACGAGCAGTACTTC
>TRBV3-2|NA|NA|TRBJ2-7|9
CDLPYEQYF
TGTGATCTCCCCTACGAGCAGTACTTC
>TRBV28|NA|NA|TRBJ2-7|11
CASLAFNEQYF
TGTGCCAGCCTAGCCTTTAACGAGCAGTACTTC
>TRBV7-3|NA|NA|TRBJ2-1|14
CASSPMGGGNEQFF
TGTGCCAGCAGCCCAATGGGTGGTGGAAATGAGCAGTTCTTC
>TRBV5-1|TRBD1|NA|TRBJ2-7|15
CASSAGTGVFSEQYF
TGCGCCAGCAGCGCCGGAACAGGGGTTTTTTCCGAGCAGTACTTC
>TRBV6-5|TRBD2|once|TRBJ2-3|16
CASSYSTSGRSDTQYF
TGTGCCAGCAGTTACTCCACTAGCGGGAGGTCGGATACGCAGTATTTT
>TRBV11-2|TRBD1|NA|TRBJ2-2|16
CASSLGTGRLTGELFF
TGTGCCAGCAGCTTGGGGACAGGGAGGTTAACCGGGGAGCTGTTTTTT
>TRBV7-2|NA|NA|TRBJ1-6|15
CASSFDSSYNSPLHF
TGTGCCAGCAGCTTCGACAGCTCCTATAATTCACCCCTCCACTTT
>TRBV4-3|NA|NA|TRBJ2-2|16
CASSQDRWANTGELFF
TGCGCCAGCAGCCAAGATCGGTGGGCGAACACCGGGGAGCTGTTTTTT
>TRBV6-6|NA|NA|TRBJ2-7|14
CASSYVAARFEQYF
TGTGCCAGCAGTTACGTCGCAGCCCGCTTCGAGCAGTACTTC
>TRBV4-3|NA|NA|TRBJ2-3|19
CASSQDYRGERGYTDTQYF
TGCGCCAGCAGCCAAGACTATAGGGGCGAACGCGGATACACAGATACGCAGTATTTT
>TRBV4-2|NA|NA|TRBJ2-6|19
CASSRGARDTSSGANVLTF
TGTGCCAGCAGCCGGGGGGCGAGGGACACCAGCTCTGGGGCCAACGTCCTGACTTTC
>TRBV5-4|NA|NA|TRBJ2-2|15
CASSWGRSNTGELFF
TGTGCCAGCAGCTGGGGACGGAGTAACACCGGGGAGCTGTTTTTT
>TRBV29-1|NA|few|TRBJ2-7|13
CSVEDSSPYEQYF
TGCAGCGTTGAGGATTCCAGTCCCTACGAGCAGTACTTC
>TRBV11-2|NA|NA|TRBJ2-1|15
CASSLMQVSYNEQFF
TGTGCCAGCAGCTTAATGCAGGTATCCTACAATGAGCAGTTCTTC
>TRBV7-2|NA|NA|TRBJ2-4|15
CASSLWVSAKNIQYF
TGTGCCAGCAGCTTATGGGTGTCAGCCAAAAACATTCAGTACTTC
>TRBV10-3|NA|NA|TRBJ2-7|16
CAISAQFAGLHYEQYF
TGTGCCATCAGTGCCCAATTTGCGGGGCTTCACTACGAGCAGTACTTC
>TRBV7-2|NA|NA|TRBJ2-6|17
CASSLDRASSGANVLTF
TGTGCCAGCAGCTTAGACAGGGCAAGCTCTGGGGCCAACGTCCTGACTTTC
>TRBV7-9|TRBD1|few|TRBJ1-1|15
CASSVGETGGTEAFF
TGTGCCAGCAGCGTAGGGGAAACAGGGGGCACTGAAGCTTTCTTT